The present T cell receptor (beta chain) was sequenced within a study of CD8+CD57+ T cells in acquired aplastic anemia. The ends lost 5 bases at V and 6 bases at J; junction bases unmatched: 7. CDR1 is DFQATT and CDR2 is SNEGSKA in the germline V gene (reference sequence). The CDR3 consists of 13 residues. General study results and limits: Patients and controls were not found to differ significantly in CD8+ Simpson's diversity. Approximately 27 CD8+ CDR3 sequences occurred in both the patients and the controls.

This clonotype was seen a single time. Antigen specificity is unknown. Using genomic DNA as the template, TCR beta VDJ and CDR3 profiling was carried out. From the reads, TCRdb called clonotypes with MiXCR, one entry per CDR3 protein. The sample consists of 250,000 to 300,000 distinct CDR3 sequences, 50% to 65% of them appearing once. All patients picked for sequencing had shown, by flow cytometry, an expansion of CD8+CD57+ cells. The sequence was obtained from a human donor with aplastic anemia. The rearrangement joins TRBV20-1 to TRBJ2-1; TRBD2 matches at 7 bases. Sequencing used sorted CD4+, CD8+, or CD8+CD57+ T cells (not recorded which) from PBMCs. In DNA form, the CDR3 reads TGCAGTGCTTTCCGTAGCGGGCTCAATGAGCAGTTCTTC. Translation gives CSAFRSGLNEQFF.